The sequence of this T cell receptor (beta chain) was determined in a study of T cell responses to AZD1222 COVID-19 vaccine. The data were produced by immunoSEQ multiplex PCR, yet TCRdb's version contains in-frame clones alone and is incomplete. The sample gives more than 95,000 clones, approximately 93% of which show up once; about 5% is in the top ten. The germline CDR1 and CDR2 sequences are MNHEY and SVGAGI. V was clipped by 5 bases and J by 1 base, with 8 bases between them. The CDR3 spans 13 residues. The specimen was peripheral blood, collected on day 0 of AZD1222 vaccination. The chain couples TRBV6-5 to TRBJ1-1, with D tentatively TRBD1 (6 bases). This sequence originates from an adult in good health. The CDR3 nucleotides are TGTGCCAGCAGTCGGGACAAGAACACTGAAGCTTTCTTT. The encoded protein is CASSRDKNTEAFF.